The entry below describes one T cell receptor beta chain. Its antigen remains unidentified. This entry belongs to a study of CD8+ T cells in alopecia areata. Study results and limitations: Higher clonality than in normal scalp was seen in lesional scalp, especially alopecia totalis/universalis. The study found TCR sharing across patients less clear than in mice, possibly for HLA reasons. Tissue-resident alphabeta T cells belonging to normal skin likewise get sequenced within scalp specimens.

Extracted RNA was reverse transcribed, and the resulting cDNA served as sequencing template. The method was immunoSEQ multiplex PCR; TCRdb's version includes in-frame clones alone and lacks a portion of them. The sample includes approximately 210,000 clones, around 66% of them seen just once. Treatment: oral pan-JAK inhibitor, 5-10 mg twice daily. Lesional scalp punch biopsies and peripheral blood came from alopecia areata patients. This CDR3 has 14 residues. V lost 6 bases to trimming and J lost 4 bases, with 13 bases between them. The germline CDR1 and CDR2 sequences are LGHNT and FRNRAP. The gene calls are TRBV12-5 and TRBJ1-5; D unresolved. The TCR comes from a human donor with alopecia areata. This specimen was CD4+ T cells sorted from blood, taken between weeks 44 and 45, from a patient treated with tofacitinib. CDR3 loop: CASGPGQINQPQHF. The CDR3 nucleotides read TGTGCTAGTGGCCCGGGCCAGATAAATCAGCCCCAGCATTTT.